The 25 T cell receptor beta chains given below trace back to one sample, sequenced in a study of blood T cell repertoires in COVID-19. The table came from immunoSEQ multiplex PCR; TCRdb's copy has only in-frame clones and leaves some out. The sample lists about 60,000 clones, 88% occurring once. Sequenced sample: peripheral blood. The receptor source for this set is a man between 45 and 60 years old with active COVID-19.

CDR3 nucleotides: TGTGCCAGCAGTGCCGGACAGGGCAATCAGCCCCAGCATTTT. This encodes CASSAGQGNQPQHF. The V and J genes are TRBV2 and TRBJ1-5, with 7 positions matching TRBD1. Trimming at V came to 4 bases and at J to 2 bases, leaving 2 bases not matched to a gene. Germline V gene lookup returns CDR1 SNHLY and CDR2 FYNNEI. This CDR3 is built from 14 residues.

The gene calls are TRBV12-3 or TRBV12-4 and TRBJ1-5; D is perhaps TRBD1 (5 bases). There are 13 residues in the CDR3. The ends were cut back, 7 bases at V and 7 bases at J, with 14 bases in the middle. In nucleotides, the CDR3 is TGTGCCAGCACAATGGGGGGTGGACAGCCCCAGCATTTT. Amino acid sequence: CASTMGGGQPQHF.

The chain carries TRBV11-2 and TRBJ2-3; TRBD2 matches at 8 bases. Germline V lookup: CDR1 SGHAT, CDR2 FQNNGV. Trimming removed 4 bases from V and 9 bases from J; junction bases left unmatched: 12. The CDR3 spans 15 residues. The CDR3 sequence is CASSSRGGAEGTQYF. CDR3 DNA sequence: TGTGCCAGCAGCTCCCGGGGGGGGGCCGAGGGGACGCAGTATTTT.

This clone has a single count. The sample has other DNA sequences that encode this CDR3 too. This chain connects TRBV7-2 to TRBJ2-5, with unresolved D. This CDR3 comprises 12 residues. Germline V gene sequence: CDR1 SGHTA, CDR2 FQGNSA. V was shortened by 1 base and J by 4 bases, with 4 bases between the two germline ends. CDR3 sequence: CASSLVGETQYF. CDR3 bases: TGTGCCAGCAGCTTAGTCGGAGAGACCCAGTACTTC.

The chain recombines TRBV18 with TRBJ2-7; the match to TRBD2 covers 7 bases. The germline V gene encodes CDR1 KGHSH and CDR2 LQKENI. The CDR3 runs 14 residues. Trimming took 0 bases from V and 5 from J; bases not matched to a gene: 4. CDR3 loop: CASSPPWGRDEQYF. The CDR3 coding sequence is TGTGCCAGCTCACCACCGTGGGGGAGGGACGAGCAGTACTTC.

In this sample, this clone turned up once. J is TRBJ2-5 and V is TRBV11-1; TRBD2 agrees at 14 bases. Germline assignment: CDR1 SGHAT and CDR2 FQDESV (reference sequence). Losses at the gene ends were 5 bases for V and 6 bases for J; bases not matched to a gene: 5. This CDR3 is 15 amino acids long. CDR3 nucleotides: TGTGCCAGCAGCGAGACTAGCGGGGGGGCGCAGACCCAGTACTTC. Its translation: CASSETSGGAQTQYF.

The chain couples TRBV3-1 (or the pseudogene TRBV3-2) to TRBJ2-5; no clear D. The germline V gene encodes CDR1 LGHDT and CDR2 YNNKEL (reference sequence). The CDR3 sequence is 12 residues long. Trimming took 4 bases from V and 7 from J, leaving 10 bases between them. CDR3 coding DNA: TGTGCCAGCAGCCCTCGGGTGGGGACCCAGTACTTC. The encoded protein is CASSPRVGTQYF.

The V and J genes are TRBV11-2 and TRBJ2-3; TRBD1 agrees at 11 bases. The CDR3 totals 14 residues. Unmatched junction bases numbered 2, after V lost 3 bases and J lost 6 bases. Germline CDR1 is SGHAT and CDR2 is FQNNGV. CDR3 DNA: TGTGCCAGCAGCTTCCGGGACAGGGGGGATACGCAGTATTTT. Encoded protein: CASSFRDRGDTQYF. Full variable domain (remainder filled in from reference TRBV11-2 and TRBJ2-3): EAGVAQSPRYKIIEKRQSVAFWCNPISGHATLYWYQQILGQGPKLLIQFQNNGVVDDSQLPKDRFSAERLKGVDSTLKIQPAKLEDSAVYLCASSFRDRGDTQYFGPGTRLTVL.

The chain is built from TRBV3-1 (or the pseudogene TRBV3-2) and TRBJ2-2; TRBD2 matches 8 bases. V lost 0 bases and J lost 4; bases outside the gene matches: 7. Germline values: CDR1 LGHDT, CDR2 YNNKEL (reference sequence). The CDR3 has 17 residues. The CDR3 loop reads CASSQDPGGPATGELFF. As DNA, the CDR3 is TGTGCCAGCAGCCAAGATCCGGGGGGGCCGGCCACCGGGGAGCTGTTTTTT.

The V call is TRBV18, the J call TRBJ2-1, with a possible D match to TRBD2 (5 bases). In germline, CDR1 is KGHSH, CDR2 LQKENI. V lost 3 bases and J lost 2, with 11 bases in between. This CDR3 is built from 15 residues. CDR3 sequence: CASSPRAVTYNEQFF. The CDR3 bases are TGTGCCAGCTCACCGAGAGCGGTTACCTACAATGAGCAGTTCTTC.

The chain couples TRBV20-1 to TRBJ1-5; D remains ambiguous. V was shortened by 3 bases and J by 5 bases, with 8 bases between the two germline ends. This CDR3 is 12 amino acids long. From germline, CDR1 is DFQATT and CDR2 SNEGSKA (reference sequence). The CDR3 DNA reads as TGCAGTGCTAGTTCGCCAGATCAGCCCCAGCATTTT. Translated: CSASSPDQPQHF.

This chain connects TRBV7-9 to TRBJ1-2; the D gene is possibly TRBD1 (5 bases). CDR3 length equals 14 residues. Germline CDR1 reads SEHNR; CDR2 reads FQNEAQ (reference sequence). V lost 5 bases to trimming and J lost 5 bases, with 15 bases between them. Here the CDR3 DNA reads TGTGCCAGCAGCCTCTCCCAGGGAGGATATGGCTACACCTTC. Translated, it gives CASSLSQGGYGYTF.

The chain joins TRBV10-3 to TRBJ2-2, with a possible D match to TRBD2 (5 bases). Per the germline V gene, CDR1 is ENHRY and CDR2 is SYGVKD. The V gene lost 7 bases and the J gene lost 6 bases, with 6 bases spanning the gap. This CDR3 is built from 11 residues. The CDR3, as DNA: TGTGCCATCAAGGAGGCCGGGGAGCTGTTTTTT. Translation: CAIKEAGELFF.

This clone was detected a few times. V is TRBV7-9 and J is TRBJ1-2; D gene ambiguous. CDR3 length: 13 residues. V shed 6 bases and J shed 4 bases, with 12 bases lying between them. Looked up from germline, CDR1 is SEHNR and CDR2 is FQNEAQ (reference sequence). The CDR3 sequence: CASRHKTGYGYTF. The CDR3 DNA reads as TGTGCCAGCAGACATAAGACGGGCTATGGCTACACCTTC. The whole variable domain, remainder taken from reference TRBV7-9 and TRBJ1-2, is DTGVSQNPRHKITKRGQNVTFRCDPISEHNRLYWYRQTLGQGPEFLTYFQNEAQLEKSRLLSDRFSAERPKGSFSTLEIQRTEQGDSAMYLCASRHKTGYGYTFGSGTRLTVV.

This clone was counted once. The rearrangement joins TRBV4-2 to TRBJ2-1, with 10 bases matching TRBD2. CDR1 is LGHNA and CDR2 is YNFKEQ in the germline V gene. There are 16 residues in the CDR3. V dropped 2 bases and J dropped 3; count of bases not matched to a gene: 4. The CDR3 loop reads CASSQPSGGGYNEQFF. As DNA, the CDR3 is TGTGCCAGCAGCCAACCAAGCGGGGGGGGCTACAATGAGCAGTTCTTC.

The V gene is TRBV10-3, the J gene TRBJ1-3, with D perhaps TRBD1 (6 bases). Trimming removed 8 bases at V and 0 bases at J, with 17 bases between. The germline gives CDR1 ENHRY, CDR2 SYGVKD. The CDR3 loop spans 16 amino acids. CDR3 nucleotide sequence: TGTGCCATCCGAGATGGACAGCCAAGCTCTGGAAACACCATATATTTT. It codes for CAIRDGQPSSGNTIYF.

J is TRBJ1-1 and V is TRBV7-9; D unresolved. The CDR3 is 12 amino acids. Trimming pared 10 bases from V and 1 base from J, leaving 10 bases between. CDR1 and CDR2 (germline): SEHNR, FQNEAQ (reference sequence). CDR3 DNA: TGTGCCACTTCGAGGGAGAACACTGAAGCTTTCTTT. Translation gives CATSRENTEAFF.

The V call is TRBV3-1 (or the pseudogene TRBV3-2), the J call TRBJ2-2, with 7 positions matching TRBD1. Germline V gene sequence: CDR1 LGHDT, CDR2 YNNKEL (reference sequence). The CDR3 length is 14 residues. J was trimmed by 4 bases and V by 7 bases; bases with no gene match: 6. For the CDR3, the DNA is TGTGCCAGCACCCGCCGGGACAGCACCGGGGAGCTGTTTTTT. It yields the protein CASTRRDSTGELFF.

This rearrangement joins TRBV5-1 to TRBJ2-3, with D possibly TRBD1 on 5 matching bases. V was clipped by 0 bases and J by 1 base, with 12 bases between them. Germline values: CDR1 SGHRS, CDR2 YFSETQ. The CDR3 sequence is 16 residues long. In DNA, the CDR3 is TGCGCCAGCAGCTTGGCCCTACAACAGGGCACAGATACGCAGTATTTT. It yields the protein CASSLALQQGTDTQYF.

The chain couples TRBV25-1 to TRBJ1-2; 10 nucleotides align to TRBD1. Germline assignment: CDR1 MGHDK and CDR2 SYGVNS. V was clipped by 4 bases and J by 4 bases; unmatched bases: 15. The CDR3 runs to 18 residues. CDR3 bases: TGTGCCAGCAGTGCCACCTTCGGGACAGGGGCCTTAACCTATGGCTACACCTTC. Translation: CASSATFGTGALTYGYTF.

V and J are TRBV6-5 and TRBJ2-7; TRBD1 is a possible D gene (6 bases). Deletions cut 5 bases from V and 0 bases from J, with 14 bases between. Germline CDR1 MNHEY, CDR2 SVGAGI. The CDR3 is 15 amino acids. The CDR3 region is CASSRGTKISYEQYF. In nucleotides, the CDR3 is TGTGCCAGCAGTCGTGGGACAAAAATCTCCTACGAGCAGTACTTC.

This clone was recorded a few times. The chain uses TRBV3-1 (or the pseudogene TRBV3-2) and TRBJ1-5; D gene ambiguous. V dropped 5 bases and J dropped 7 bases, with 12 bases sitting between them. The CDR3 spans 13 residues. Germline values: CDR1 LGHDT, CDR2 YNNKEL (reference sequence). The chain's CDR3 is CASSMGSSQPQHF. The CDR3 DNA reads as TGTGCCAGCAGCATGGGCTCCAGCCAGCCCCAGCATTTT.

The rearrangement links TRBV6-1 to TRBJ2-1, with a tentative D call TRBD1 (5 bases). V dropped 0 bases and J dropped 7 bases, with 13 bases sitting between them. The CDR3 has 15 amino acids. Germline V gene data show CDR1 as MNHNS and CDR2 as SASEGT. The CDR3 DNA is TGTGCCAGCAGTGAAGCTGGGGCAGGGTTAAATGAGCAGTTCTTC. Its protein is CASSEAGAGLNEQFF.

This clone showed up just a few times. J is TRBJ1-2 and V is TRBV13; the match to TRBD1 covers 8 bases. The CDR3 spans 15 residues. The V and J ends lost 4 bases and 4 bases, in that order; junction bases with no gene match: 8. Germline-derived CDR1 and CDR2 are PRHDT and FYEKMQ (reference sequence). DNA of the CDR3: TGTGCCAGCAGCTCCCGGACAGGGAGGGCCTATGGCTACACCTTC. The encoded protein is CASSSRTGRAYGYTF. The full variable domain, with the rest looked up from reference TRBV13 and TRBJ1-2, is AAGVIQSPRHLIKEKRETATLKCYPIPRHDTVYWYQQGPGQDPQFLISFYEKMQSDKGSIPDRFSAQQFSDYHSELNMSSLELGDSALYFCASSSRTGRAYGYTFGSGTRLTVV.

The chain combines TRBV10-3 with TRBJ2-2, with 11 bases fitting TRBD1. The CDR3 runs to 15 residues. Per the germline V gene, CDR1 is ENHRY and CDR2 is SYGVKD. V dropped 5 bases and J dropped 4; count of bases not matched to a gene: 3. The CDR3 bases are TGTGCCATCAGTTGGACAGGGGGCTTCACCGGGGAGCTGTTTTTT. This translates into CAISWTGGFTGELFF.